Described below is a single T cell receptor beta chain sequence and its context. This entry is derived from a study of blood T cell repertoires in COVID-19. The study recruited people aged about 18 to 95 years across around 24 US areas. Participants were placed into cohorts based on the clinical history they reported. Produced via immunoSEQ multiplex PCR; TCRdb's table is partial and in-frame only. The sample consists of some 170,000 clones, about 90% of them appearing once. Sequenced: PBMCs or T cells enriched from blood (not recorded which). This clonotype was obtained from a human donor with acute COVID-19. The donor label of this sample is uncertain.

CDR3 loop: CASSLVRDTGELFF. The CDR3 DNA follows: TGTGCCAGCAGTTTGGTCCGGGACACCGGGGAGCTGTTTTTT. This rearrangement joins TRBV27 to TRBJ2-2; D is unresolved. Trimming left V 3 bases short and J 3 bases short, with 8 bases between. The CDR3 loop spans 14 amino acids. The germline V gene encodes CDR1 MNHEY and CDR2 SMNVEV (reference sequence).